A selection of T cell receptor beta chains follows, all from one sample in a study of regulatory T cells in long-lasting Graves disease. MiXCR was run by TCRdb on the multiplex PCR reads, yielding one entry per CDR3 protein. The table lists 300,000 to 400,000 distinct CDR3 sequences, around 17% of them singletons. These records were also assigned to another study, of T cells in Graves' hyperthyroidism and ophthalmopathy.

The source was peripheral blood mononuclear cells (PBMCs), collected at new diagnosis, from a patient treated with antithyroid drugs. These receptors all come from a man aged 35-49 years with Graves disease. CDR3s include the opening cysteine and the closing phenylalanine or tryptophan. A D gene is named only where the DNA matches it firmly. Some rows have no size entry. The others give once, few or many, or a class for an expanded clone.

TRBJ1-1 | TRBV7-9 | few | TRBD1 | CASSFPGQGYTEAFF | TGTGCCAGCAGCTTCCCGGGACAGGGGTACACTGAAGCTTTCTTT
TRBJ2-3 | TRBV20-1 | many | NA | CSALGPTDTQYF | TGCAGTGCTCTTGGACCCACAGATACGCAGTATTTT
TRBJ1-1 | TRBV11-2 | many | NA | CASSVSQGTEAFF | TGTGCCAGCAGCGTAAGCCAGGGCACTGAAGCTTTCTTT
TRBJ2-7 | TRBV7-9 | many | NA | CASSAEPYEQYF | TGTGCCAGCAGCGCCGAGCCCTACGAGCAGTACTTC
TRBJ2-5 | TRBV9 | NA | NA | CASSAGARETQYF | TGTGCCAGCAGCGCGGGGGCTAGGGAGACCCAGTACTTC
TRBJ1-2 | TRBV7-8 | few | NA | CASSLALQAIYGYTF | TGTGCCAGCAGCTTAGCCTTACAGGCTATCTATGGCTACACCTTC
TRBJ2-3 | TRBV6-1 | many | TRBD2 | CASRYLAGITDTQYF | TGTGCCAGCCGCTATCTAGCGGGGATCACAGATACGCAGTATTTT
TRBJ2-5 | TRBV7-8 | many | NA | CASTLGLRGETQYF | TGTGCCAGCACCCTTGGACTGCGGGGAGAGACCCAGTACTTC
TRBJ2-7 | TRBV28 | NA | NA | CATSALNSYEQYF | TGTGCCACCTCAGCGCTTAATTCCTACGAGCAGTACTTC
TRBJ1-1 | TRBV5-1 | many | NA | CASSFLGTRNTEAFF | TGCGCCAGCAGCTTTTTGGGCACCAGGAACACTGAAGCTTTCTTT
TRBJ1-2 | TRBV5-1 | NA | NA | CASSPNYYGYTF | TGCGCCAGCAGCCCAAATTACTATGGCTACACCTTC
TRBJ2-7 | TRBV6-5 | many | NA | CASSYYGGEQYF | TGTGCCAGCAGTTACTACGGGGGCGAGCAGTACTTC
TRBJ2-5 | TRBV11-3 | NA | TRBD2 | CASRTGLAGEAQYF | TGTGCCAGCAGGACGGGACTAGCGGGGGAGGCCCAGTACTTC
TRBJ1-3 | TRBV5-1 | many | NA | CASSPDSSGNTIYF | TGCGCCAGCAGCCCTGACAGCTCTGGAAACACCATATATTTT
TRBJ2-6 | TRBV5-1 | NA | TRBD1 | CASSLAGFQGASGANVLTF | TGCGCCAGCAGCTTGGCCGGGTTTCAGGGGGCATCTGGGGCCAACGTCCTGACTTTC
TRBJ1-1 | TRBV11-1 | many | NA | CASSYQQGQANTEAFF | TGTGCCAGCAGCTATCAACAGGGTCAGGCGAACACTGAAGCTTTCTTT
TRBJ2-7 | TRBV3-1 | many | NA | CASSQEPYYEQYF | TGTGCCAGCAGCCAAGAACCTTACTACGAGCAGTACTTC
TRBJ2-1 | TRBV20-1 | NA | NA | CSARAPGINEQFF | TGCAGTGCTAGAGCCCCAGGGATCAATGAGCAGTTCTTC